This TCR beta chain was identified during a study of shared clonotypes between healthy human individuals. Notes on the study in general: It was observed that approximately 5% of naive CD4 clonotypes were shared across a few donors.

V lost 3 bases, J lost 5 bases, and 7 bases stayed unmatched. The CDR3 consists of 14 residues. The V gene's germline CDR1 is SGHRS and CDR2 YFSETQ. Both subsets, CD45RA+ naive and CD45RA-negative memory, were split from the CD4+ cells. Deep was the level used in running the assay. Sequencing was performed with immunoSEQ multiplex PCR; in TCRdb, only in-frame clones are kept and a portion is missing. This table has about 1.4 million clones, roughly 95% appearing once. The table lists this clone with a count of one. The antigen is unknown. At the DNA level, this CDR3 is encoded by other sequences in the same sample as well.

Sequencing was carried out using naive CD4+ T cells sorted from blood. Subset meaning: CD45RA+ positively selected. The chain couples TRBV5-1 to TRBJ2-5; TRBD1 matches at 7 bases. The sequence was obtained from a man younger than 45 in good health. Here the CDR3 DNA reads TGCGCCAGCAGCTCTCGGACAGGCCGTGAGACCCAGTACTTC. Its protein product is CASSSRTGRETQYF.